A single sample is the source of the 5 T cell receptor beta chains below, sequenced in a study of blood T cell repertoires in COVID-19. Using immunoSEQ multiplex PCR, the repertoire was profiled, and TCRdb retains in-frame clones only, with some absent. The table lists roughly 200,000 clones, approximately 78% of them singletons, with 7% to 10% in the top ten. Sequenced sample: peripheral blood. These receptors all come from a woman aged 80 or older with COVID-19, enrolled during active disease.

V usage is TRBV5-5 and J usage is TRBJ2-1; 9 bases align to TRBD1. V lost 5 bases and J lost 9; bases outside the gene matches: 9. This CDR3 is 14 amino acids long. Per the germline V gene, CDR1 is SGHKS and CDR2 is YYEKEE (reference sequence). The DNA of the CDR3 is TGTGCCAGCAGTACCGGGACAGGGCTTTTTGAGCAGTTCTTC. It specifies CASSTGTGLFEQFF.

The rearrangement joins TRBV12-3 or TRBV12-4 to TRBJ1-1; 8 bases align to TRBD1. The CDR3 runs to 13 residues. The V segment lost 7 bases and the J segment 10 bases; nucleotides outside the gene matches: 11. As DNA, the CDR3 is TGTGCCAGCACCCTAGGGACAGGCTCGTCAGCTTTCTTT. Translated, it gives CASTLGTGSSAFF.

This clone turned up a few times. Written as DNA, the CDR3 is TGTGCCAGCAGTTTGGGGGGGCGTTCACCCCTCCACTTT. Amino acid sequence: CASSLGGRSPLHF. The rearrangement links TRBV6-5 to TRBJ1-6, with D maybe TRBD1 (6 bases). The length of the CDR3 is 13 residues. V was trimmed by 4 bases and J by 9 bases, leaving 10 bases between them. The V gene's germline CDR1 is MNHEY and CDR2 SVGAGI.

As DNA, the CDR3 is TGTGCCACCAGCCCGACAGGCCCAAGCTCCTACAATGAGCAGTTCTTC. It yields the protein CATSPTGPSSYNEQFF. This sequence joins TRBV24-1 and TRBJ2-1; D might be TRBD1 (6 bases). Deletions cut 7 bases from V and 0 bases from J, with 15 bases between. Germline values: CDR1 KGHDR, CDR2 SFDVKD. The CDR3 is 16 amino acids.

The J gene is TRBJ1-2, the V gene TRBV11-3; 7 bases line up with TRBD1. CDR3 length: 16 residues. The J segment lost 5 bases and the V segment lost 2 bases, leaving 11 bases of the junction unmatched. CDR1 is SGHNT, CDR2 YENEEA, per germline. The CDR3 DNA reads as TGTGCCAGCAGCTTACGCCCCACGACAGGGAGGTATGGCTACACCTTC. Amino acid sequence: CASSLRPTTGRYGYTF.